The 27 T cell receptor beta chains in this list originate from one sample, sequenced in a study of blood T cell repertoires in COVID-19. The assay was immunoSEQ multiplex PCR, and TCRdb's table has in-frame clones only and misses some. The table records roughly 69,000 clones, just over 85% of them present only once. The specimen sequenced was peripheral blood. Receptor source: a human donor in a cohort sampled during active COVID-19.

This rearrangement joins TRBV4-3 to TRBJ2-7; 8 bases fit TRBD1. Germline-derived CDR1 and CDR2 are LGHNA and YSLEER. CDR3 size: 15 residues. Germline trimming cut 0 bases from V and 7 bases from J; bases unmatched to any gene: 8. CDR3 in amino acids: CASSQDGRQGREQYF. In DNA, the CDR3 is TGCGCCAGCAGCCAAGATGGAAGACAGGGGAGAGAGCAGTACTTC.

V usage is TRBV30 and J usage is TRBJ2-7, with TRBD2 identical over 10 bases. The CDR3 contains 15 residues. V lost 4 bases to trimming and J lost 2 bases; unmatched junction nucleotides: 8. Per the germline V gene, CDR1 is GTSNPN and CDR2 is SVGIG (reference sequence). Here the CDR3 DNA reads TGTGCCTGGACTGCTGGCACTAGCGGGGCCTACGAGCAGTACTTC. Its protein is CAWTAGTSGAYEQYF.

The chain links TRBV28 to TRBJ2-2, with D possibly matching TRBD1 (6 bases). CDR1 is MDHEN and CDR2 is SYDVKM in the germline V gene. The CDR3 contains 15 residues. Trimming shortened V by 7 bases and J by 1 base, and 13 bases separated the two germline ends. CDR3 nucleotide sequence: TGTGCCAGCACCCTGACAGGAATGAACACCGGGGAGCTGTTTTTT. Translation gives CASTLTGMNTGELFF.

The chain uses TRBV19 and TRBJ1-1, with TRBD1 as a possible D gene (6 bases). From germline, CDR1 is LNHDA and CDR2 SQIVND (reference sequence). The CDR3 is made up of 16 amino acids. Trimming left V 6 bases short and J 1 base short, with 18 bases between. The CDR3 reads CASRTTGYRSNTEAFF. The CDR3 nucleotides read TGTGCCAGTAGAACAACAGGGTATCGATCGAACACTGAAGCTTTCTTT.

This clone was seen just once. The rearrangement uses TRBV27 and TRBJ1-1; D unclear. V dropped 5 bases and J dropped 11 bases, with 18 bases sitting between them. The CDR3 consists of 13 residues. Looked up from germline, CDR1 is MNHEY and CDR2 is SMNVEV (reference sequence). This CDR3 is CASSRDIRLGAFF. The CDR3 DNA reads TGTGCCAGCAGTCGTGACATACGACTAGGTGCTTTCTTT.

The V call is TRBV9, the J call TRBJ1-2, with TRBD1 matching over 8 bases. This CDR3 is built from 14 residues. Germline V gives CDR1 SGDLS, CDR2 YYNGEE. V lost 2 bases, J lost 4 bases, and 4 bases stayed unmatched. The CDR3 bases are TGTGCCAGCAGCGTCGGGACAGGCGGCTATGGCTACACCTTC. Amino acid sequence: CASSVGTGGYGYTF. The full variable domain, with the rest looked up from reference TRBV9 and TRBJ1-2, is DSGVTQTPKHLITATGQRVTLRCSPRSGDLSVYWYQQSLDQGLQFLIQYYNGEERAKGNILERFSAQQFPDLHSELNLSSLELGDSALYFCASSVGTGGYGYTFGSGTRLTVV.

CDR3 bases: TGTGCCAGCAGCCGTCGACAGGATTCCTACAATGAGCAGTTCTTC. It is translated as CASSRRQDSYNEQFF. The genes are TRBV6-2 or TRBV6-3 and TRBJ2-1; a possible D gene is TRBD1 (6 bases). The CDR3 runs 15 residues. Germline V lookup: CDR1 MNHEY, CDR2 SVGEGT. The V end lost 6 bases, the J end lost 1 base, and 13 bases lay between the germline ends.

This CDR3 reads CASSLLPSGVYNEQFF. The CDR3 DNA reads TGCGCCAGCAGCTTGCTTCCTAGCGGGGTATACAATGAGCAGTTCTTC. The J gene is TRBJ2-1, the V gene TRBV5-1; TRBD2 aligns across 9 bases. Germline CDR1 reads SGHRS; CDR2 reads YFSETQ. The CDR3 loop spans 16 amino acids. Trimming took 1 base from V and 4 from J; bases not matched to a gene: 6.

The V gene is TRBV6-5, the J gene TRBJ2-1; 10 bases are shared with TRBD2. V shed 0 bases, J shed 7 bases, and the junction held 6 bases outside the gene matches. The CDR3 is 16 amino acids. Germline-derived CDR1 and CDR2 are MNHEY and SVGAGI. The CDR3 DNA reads TGTGCCAGCAGTTACTCGAGCGGGGGGGCCTTGAATGAGCAGTTCTTC. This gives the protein CASSYSSGGALNEQFF.

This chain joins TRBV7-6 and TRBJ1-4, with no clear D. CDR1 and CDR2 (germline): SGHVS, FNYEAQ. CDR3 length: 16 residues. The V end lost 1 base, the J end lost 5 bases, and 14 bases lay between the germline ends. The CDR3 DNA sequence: TGTGCCAGCAGCTTAGGTACCTCAGGAAGGAATGAAAAACTGTTTTTT. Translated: CASSLGTSGRNEKLFF. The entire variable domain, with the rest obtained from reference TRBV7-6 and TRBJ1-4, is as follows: GAGVSQSPRYKVTKRGQDVALRCDPISGHVSLYWYRQALGQGPEFLTYFNYEAQQDKSGLPNDRFSAERPEGSISTLTIQRTEQRDSAMYRCASSLGTSGRNEKLFFGSGTQLSVL.

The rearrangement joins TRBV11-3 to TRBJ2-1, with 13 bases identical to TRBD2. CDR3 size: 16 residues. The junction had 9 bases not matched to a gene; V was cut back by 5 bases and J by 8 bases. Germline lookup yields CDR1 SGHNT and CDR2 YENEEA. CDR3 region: CASSAGLAGVGDEQFF. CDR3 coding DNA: TGTGCCAGCAGCGCCGGACTAGCGGGAGTAGGGGATGAGCAGTTCTTC.

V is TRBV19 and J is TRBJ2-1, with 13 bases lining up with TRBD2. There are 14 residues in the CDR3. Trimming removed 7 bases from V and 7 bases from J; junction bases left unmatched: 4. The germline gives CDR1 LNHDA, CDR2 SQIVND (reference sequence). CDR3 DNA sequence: TGTGCCAGTACCCGGACTAGCGGGAGAAATGAGCAGTTCTTC. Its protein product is CASTRTSGRNEQFF.

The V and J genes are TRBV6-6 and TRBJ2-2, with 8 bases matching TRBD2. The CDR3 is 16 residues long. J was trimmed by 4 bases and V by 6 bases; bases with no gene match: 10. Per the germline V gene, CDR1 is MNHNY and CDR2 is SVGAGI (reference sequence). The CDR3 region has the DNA TGTGCCAGCAGACTGGCCCGGGGGGGCGGCACCGGGGAGCTGTTTTTT. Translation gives CASRLARGGGTGELFF.

The CDR3 DNA follows: TGTGCCAGTAGCATGACAGGGGCTCAGCCCCAGCATTTT. Translation: CASSMTGAQPQHF. This chain connects TRBV19 to TRBJ1-5; 8 bases map to TRBD1. V trimming: 6 bases; J trimming: 6 bases; junction bases outside the gene matches: 4. CDR3 length: 13 residues. Germline V gives CDR1 LNHDA, CDR2 SQIVND (reference sequence).

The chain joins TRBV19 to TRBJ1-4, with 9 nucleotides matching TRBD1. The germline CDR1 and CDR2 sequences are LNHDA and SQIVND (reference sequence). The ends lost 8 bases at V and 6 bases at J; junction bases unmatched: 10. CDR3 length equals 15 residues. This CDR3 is CASHRGRNGYEKLFF. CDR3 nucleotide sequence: TGTGCCAGTCACAGGGGGCGGAACGGGTATGAAAAACTGTTTTTT.

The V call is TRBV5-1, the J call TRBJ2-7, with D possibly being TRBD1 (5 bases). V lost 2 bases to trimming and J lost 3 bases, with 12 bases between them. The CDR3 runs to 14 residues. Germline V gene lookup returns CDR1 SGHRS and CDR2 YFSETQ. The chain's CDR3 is CASSLSTDFYEQYF. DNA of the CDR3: TGCGCCAGCAGCTTATCGACAGACTTCTACGAGCAGTACTTC.

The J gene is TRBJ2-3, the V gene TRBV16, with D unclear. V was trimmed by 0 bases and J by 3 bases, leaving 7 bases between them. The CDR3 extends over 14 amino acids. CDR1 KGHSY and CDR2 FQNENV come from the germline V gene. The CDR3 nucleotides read TGTGCCAGCAGCCAATCGGGCAGGACAGATACGCAGTATTTT. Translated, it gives CASSQSGRTDTQYF.

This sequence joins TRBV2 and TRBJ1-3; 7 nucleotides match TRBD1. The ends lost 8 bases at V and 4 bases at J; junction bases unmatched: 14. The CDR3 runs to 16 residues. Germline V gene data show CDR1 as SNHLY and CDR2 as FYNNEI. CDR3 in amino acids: CASRWRDRSRGNTIYF. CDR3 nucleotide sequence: TGTGCCAGCCGCTGGAGGGACAGATCGAGAGGAAACACCATATATTTT.

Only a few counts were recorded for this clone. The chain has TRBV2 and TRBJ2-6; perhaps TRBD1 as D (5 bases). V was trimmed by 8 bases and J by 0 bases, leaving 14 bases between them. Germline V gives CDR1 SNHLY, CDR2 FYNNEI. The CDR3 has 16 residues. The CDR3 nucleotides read TGTGCCAGCTATAGGGGCAGATCCTCTGGGGCCAACGTCCTGACTTTC. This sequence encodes CASYRGRSSGANVLTF.

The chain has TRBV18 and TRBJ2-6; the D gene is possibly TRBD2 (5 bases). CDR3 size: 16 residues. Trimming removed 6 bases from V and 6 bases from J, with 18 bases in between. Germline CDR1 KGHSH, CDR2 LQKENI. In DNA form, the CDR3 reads TGTGCCAGCTCCCTGGACTCGCCCTCCGCGGCCAACGTCCTGACTTTC. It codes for CASSLDSPSAANVLTF.

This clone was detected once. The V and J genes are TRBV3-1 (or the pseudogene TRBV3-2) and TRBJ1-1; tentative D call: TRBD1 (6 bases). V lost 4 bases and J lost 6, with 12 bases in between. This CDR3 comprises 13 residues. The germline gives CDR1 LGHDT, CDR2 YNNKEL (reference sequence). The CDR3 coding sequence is TGTGCCAGCAGCCTTCGCCCAGGGGCTGAAGCTTTCTTT. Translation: CASSLRPGAEAFF.

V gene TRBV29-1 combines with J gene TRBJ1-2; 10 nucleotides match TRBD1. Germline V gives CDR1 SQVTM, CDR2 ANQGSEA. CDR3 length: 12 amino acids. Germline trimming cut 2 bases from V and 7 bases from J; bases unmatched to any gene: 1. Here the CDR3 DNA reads TGCAGCGTTGAAAGACAGGGGGCTGGCTACACCTTC. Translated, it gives CSVERQGAGYTF.

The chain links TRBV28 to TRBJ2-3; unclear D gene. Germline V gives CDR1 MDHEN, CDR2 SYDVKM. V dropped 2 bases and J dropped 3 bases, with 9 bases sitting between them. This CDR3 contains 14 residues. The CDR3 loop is CASSLTEITDTQYF. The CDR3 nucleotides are TGTGCCAGCAGTTTAACCGAGATTACAGATACGCAGTATTTT.

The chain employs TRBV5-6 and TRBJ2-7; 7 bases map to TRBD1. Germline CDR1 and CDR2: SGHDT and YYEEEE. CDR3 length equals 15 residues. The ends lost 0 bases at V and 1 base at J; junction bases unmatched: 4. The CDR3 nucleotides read TGTGCCAGCAGCTTGGGTGGGACAGTATCCTACGAGCAGTACTTC. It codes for CASSLGGTVSYEQYF.

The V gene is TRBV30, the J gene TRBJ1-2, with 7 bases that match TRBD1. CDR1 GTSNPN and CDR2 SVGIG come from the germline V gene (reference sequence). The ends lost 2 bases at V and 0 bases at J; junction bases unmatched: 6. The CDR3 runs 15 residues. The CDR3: CAWSNRQGANYGYTF. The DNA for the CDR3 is TGTGCCTGGAGTAACCGCCAGGGGGCTAACTATGGCTACACCTTC.

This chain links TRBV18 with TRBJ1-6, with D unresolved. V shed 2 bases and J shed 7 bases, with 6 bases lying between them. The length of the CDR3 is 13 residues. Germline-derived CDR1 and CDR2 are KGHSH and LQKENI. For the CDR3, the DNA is TGTGCCAGCTCACCAAGTCTAAATTCACCCCTCCACTTT. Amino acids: CASSPSLNSPLHF.

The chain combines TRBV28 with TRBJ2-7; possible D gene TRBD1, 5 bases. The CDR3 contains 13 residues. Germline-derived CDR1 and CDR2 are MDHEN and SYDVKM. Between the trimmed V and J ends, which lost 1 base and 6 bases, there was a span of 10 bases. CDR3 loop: CASSLSARAEQYF. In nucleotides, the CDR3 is TGTGCCAGCAGTTTATCGGCCAGGGCCGAGCAGTACTTC.